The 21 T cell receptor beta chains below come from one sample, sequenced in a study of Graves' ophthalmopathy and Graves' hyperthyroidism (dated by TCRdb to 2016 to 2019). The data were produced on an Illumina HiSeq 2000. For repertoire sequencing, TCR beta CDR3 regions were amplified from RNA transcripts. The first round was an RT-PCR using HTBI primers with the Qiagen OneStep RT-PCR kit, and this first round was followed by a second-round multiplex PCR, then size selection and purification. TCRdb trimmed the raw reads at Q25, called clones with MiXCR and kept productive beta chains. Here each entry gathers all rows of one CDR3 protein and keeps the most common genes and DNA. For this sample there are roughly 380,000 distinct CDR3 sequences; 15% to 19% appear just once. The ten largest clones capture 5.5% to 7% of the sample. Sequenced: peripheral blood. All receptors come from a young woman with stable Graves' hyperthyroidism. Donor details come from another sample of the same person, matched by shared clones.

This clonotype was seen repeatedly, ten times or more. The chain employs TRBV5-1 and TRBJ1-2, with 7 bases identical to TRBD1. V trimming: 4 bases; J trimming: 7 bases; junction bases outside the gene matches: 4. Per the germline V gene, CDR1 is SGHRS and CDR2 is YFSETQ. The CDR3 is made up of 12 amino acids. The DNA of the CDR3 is TGCGCCAGCAGCCGAGGGGGCGGTGGCTACACCTTC. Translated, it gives CASSRGGGGYTF.

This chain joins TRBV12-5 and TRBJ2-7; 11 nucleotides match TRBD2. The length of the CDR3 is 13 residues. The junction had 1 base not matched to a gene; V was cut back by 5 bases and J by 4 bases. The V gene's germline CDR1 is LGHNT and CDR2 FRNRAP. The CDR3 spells CASGASGRYEQYF. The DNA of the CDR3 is TGTGCTAGTGGTGCTAGCGGGAGGTACGAGCAGTACTTC.

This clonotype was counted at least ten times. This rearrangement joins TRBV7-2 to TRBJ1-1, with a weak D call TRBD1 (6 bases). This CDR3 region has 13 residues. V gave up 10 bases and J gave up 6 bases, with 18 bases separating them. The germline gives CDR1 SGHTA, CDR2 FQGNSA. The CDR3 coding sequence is TGTGCCACCTCGTTAGGGGGGATCGCTGAAGCTTTCTTT. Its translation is CATSLGGIAEAFF. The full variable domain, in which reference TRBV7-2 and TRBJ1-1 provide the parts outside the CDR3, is GAGVSQSPSNKVTEKGKDVELRCDPISGHTALYWYRQSLGQGLEFLIYFQGNSAPDKSGLPSDRFSAERTGGSVSTLTIQRTQQEDSAVYLCATSLGGIAEAFFGQGTRLTVV.

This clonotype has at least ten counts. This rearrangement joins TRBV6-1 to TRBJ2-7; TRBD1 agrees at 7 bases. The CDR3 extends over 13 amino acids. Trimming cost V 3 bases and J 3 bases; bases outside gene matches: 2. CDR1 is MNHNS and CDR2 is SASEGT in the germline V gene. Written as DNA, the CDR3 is TGTGCCAGCAGTGAGACAGGGTTCTACGAGCAGTACTTC. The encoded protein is CASSETGFYEQYF.

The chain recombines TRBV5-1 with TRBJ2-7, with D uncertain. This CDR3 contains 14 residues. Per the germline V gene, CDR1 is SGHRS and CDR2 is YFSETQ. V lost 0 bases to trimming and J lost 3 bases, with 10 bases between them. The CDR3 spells CASSLATASYEQYF. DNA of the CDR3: TGCGCCAGCAGCTTGGCAACAGCTAGCTACGAGCAGTACTTC.

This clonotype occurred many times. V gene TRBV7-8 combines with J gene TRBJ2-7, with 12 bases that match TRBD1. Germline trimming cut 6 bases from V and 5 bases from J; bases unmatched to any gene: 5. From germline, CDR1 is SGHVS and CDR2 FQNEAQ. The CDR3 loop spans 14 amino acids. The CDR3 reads CASRRGQGAHEQYF. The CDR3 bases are TGTGCCAGCAGACGGGGACAGGGGGCCCACGAGCAGTACTTC.

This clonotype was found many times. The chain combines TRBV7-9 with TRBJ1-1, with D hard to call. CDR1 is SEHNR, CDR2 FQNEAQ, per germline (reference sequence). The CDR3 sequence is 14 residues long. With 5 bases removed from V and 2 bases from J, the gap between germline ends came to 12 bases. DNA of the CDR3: TGTGCCAGCAGCCCACCGAGATCCAACACTGAAGCTTTCTTT. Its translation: CASSPPRSNTEAFF. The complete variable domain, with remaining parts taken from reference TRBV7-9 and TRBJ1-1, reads DTGVSQNPRHKITKRGQNVTFRCDPISEHNRLYWYRQTLGQGPEFLTYFQNEAQLEKSRLLSDRFSAERPKGSFSTLEIQRTEQGDSAMYLCASSPPRSNTEAFFGQGTRLTVV.

The DNA for the CDR3 is TGTGCCAGCAGCAAAGAAACGGGGGGGACAGATACGCAGTATTTT. Its translation: CASSKETGGTDTQYF. The chain links TRBV9 to TRBJ2-3, with TRBD2 identical over 8 bases. The V segment lost 4 bases and the J segment 3 bases; nucleotides outside the gene matches: 7. Germline V gene lookup returns CDR1 SGDLS and CDR2 YYNGEE. This CDR3 comprises 15 residues.

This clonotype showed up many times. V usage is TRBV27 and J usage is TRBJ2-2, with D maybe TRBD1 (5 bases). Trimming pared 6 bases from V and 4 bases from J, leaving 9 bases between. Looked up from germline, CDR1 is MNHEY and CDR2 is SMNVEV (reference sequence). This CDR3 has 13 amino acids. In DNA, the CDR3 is TGTGCCAGCAGGCGGACAAGCACCGGGGAGCTGTTTTTT. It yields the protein CASRRTSTGELFF.

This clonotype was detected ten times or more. CDR3 sequence (DNA): TGTGCCAGCAACCCGGGGCGGGGGGCCGCAGAGACCCAGTACTTC. Protein sequence: CASNPGRGAAETQYF. The V gene is TRBV27, the J gene TRBJ2-5, with TRBD2 matching 8 bases. Germline CDR1 reads MNHEY; CDR2 reads SMNVEV (reference sequence). CDR3 length equals 15 residues. V lost 7 bases and J lost 4; bases outside the gene matches: 11.

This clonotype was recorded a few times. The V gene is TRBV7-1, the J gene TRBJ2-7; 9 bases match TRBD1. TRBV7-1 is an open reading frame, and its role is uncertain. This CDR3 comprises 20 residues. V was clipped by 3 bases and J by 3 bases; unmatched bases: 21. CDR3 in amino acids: CASSSYGQGPFGLFLYEQYF. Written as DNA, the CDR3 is TGTGCCAGCAGCTCCTACGGACAGGGGCCCTTTGGGCTCTTTCTCTACGAGCAGTACTTC.

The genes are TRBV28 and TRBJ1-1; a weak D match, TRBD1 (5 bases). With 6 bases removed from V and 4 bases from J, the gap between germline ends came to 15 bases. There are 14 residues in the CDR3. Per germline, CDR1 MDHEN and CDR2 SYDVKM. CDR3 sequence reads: CASSGGGLGTEAFF. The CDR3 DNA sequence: TGTGCCAGCAGCGGGGGAGGTTTGGGCACTGAAGCTTTCTTT.

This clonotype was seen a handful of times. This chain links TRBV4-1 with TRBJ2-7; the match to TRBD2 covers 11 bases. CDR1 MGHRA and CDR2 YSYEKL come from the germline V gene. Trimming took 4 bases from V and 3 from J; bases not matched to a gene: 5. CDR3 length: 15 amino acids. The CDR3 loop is CASSRASGGFYEQYF. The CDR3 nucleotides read TGCGCCAGCAGCCGAGCTAGCGGGGGGTTCTACGAGCAGTACTTC.

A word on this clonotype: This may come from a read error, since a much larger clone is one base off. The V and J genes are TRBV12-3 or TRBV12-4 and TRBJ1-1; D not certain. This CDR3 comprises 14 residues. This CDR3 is CASSSDLMNTEACF. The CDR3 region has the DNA TGTGCCAGCAGTTCGGACCTGATGAACACTGAAGCTTGCTTT.

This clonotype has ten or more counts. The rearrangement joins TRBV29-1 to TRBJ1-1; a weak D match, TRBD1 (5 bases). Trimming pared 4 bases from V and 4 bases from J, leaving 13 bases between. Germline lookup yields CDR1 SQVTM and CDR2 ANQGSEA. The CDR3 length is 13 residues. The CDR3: CSVAAGLRTEAFF. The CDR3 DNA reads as TGCAGCGTTGCCGCAGGGCTCCGCACTGAAGCTTTCTTT.

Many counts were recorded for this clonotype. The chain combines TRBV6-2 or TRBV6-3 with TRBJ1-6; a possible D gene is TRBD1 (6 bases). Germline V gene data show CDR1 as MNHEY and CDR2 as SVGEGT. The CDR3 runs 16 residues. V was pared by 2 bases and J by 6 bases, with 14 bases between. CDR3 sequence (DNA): TGTGCCAGCAGTTACGTCCGCGGACAGCCTAATTCACCCCTCCACTTT. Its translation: CASSYVRGQPNSPLHF.

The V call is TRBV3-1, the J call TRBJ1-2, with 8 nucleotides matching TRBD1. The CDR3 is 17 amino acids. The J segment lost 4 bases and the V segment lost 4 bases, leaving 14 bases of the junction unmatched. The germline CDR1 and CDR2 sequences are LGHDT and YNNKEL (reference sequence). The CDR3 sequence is CASSPADRARFSYGYTF. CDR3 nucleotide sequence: TGTGCCAGCAGCCCCGCGGACAGGGCCAGGTTTTCCTATGGCTACACCTTC.

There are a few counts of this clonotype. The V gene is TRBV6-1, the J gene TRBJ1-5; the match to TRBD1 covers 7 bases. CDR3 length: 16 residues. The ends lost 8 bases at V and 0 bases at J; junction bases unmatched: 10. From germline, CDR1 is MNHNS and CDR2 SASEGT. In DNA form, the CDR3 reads TGTGCCAGCTATGCGGGACAGCTCTATAGCAATCAGCCCCAGCATTTT. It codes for CASYAGQLYSNQPQHF.

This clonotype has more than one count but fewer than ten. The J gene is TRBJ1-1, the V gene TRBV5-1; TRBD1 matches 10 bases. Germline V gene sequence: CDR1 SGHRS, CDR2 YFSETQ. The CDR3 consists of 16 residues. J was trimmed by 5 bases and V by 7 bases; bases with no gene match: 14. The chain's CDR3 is CASDRDRGPEGTEAFF. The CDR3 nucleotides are TGCGCCAGCGACCGTGACAGGGGGCCTGAAGGGACTGAAGCTTTCTTT.

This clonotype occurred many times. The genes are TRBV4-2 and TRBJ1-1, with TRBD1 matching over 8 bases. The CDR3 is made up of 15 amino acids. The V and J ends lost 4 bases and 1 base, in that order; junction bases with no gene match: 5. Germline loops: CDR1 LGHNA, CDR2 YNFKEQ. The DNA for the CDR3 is TGTGCCAGCAGCCCGTCCGGGACAGGGAACACTGAAGCTTTCTTT. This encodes CASSPSGTGNTEAFF.

In nucleotides, the CDR3 is TGTGCCAGCAGCAGACCCGGAGACAGTTCCTACGAGCAGTACTTC. This sequence encodes CASSRPGDSSYEQYF. The V gene is TRBV6-2 or TRBV6-3, the J gene TRBJ2-7; D may be TRBD1 (5 bases). The germline V gene has CDR1 MNHEY and CDR2 SVGEGT. The CDR3 spans 15 residues. The germline V and J ends were trimmed by 6 bases and 1 base, with 16 bases remaining between them.